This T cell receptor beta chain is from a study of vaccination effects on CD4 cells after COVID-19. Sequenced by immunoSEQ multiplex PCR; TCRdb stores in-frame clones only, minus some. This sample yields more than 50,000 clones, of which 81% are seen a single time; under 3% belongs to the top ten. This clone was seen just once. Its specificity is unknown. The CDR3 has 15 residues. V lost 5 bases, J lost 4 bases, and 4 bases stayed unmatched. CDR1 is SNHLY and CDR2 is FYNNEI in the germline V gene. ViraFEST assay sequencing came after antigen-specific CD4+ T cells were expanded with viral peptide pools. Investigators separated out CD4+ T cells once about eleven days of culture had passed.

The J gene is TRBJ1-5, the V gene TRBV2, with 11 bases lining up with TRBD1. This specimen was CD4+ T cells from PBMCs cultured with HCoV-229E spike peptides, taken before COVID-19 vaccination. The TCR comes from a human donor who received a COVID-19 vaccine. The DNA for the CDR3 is TGTGCCAGCAGTAACCGGGACAGGGGGAATCAGCCCCAGCATTTT. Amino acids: CASSNRDRGNQPQHF.